This T cell receptor beta chain is drawn from a study of T cells in localized non-small cell lung cancer (dated by TCRdb to about 2020). Regarding the complete study: T cell repertoires of about 230 early-stage NSCLC patients were analyzed, with tumors being compared against uninvolved tumor-adjacent lungs. The cohort was made up of roughly 250 treatment-naive NSCLC patients whose localized lung tumors had been resected. A mean age of around 66 years was recorded for the NSCLC patients, of whom more than 120 were male and about 100 were female.

The CDR3 spans 17 residues, from the cysteine through the phenylalanine. The entry retains the CDR3 DNA only, 51 bases that are in frame from base 1. V and J lose 4 bases and 1 base, and a span of 19 bases separates them. CDR1 and CDR2, looked up from the germline V gene, are MGHRA and YSYEKL. The immunoSEQ Assay was used to sequence TCR beta CDR3 regions from DNA. As for the authors' bioinformatics: To compute T cell density, TCR beta template counts were normalized to usable DNA, which was estimated by amplifying housekeeping genes. Richness was estimated with the preseqR package, extrapolating to 400,000 templates for PBMC samples and 120,000 templates for tissue samples. Clonality was taken to be one minus Pielou's evenness. Differential abundance testing on productive amino-acid clonotypes, with a minimum total count of 5 and an alpha of 0.1, was used to identify tissue-enriched TCRs. The Jaccard Index and the Morisita Overlap Index were used to quantify repertoire overlap between compartments. TCR beta CDR3s were clustered by GLIPH together with public tetramer-defined viral CDR3s, and at least three viral sequences plus V-gene enrichment were required for viral motifs. TCRdb's version of the immuneACCESS table is confined to in-frame rearrangements and falls short of the full clone set. An unresolved V gene accounts for under half of the shortfall where checked; the remainder is of unknown origin. V, J and clone size are taken as reported in that table, and D and trimming were inferred from the DNA itself. The sample profile shows about 40,000 clones; around 81% of them were found once. The ten top clones hold under 7.5% of the sample.

This clone was seen a handful of times. Its antigen target is currently unknown. No base-level quality is on record; no much larger clone is a single base apart. At diagnosis, peripheral blood, uninvolved tumor-adjacent lung and tumor were collected and stored as a combination of fresh-frozen and FFPE material. For TCR repertoire profiling, blood samples were analyzed as peripheral blood mononuclear cells. The investigation overall reported the following: Uninvolved tumor-adjacent lung showed the highest T cell clonality, higher than tumor, which suggests more focused antigenic responses in the uninvolved tumor-adjacent lung. A median of 57 of the top 100 tumor clones turned up in the paired uninvolved adjacent lung, and approximately 30 of those clones also ranked among the top 100 of that same adjacent lung. Because multi-region tumor sequencing was not performed, intratumor heterogeneity could not be ruled out. Since the design was exploratory, TCR variables were selected using unadjusted p-values with no false-discovery rate correction. Longer overall survival was associated with higher T cell density in blood, whereas shorter survival was associated with higher clonality in adjacent lung.

This TCR came from a male donor at least 60 years old with stage II lung adenocarcinoma. The chain was built from TRBV4-1 and TRBJ1-1; a confident D gene designation cannot be given. The starting material was peripheral blood mononuclear cells, obtained before any cancer treatment. Here is the DNA: TGCGCCAGCAGCCCCCACCGGTTTGTGGTCCAGAACACTGAAGCTTTCTTT. Its translation is CASSPHRFVVQNTEAFF.